This T cell receptor (beta chain) was found in a study of breast tumors, draining lymph nodes, adjacent tissues. Study results and caveats: Tumor and nontumor repertoires were significantly more similar in luminal-like than in basal-like breast cancer. Data only fit, rather than demonstrated, lymph node origin of most tumor T cells. Tumors had less TCR diversity than lymph nodes, more than nontumor tissue.

This clonotype was counted ten times or more. Its antigen remains unidentified. TCRdb independently ran MiXCR on the multiplex PCR reads; one entry per CDR3 protein. The sample carries 190,000 or so distinct CDR3 sequences, approximately 31% recorded once. Breast cancer patients provided tissue from their axillary draining lymph nodes. Germline V CDR1 and CDR2: SEHNR, FQNEAQ (reference sequence). Trimming took 6 bases from V and 1 from J, leaving 10 bases between them. The CDR3 extends over 14 amino acids. The clonotype originates from a female donor with breast cancer. Some clones in this sample may be carry-over from other donors' samples. V and J are TRBV7-9 and TRBJ2-1; D may be TRBD2 (5 bases). Material: axillary lymph node tissue. The CDR3 reads CASRPSGSYNEQFF. The CDR3 DNA follows: TGTGCCAGCAGGCCGAGCGGATCCTACAATGAGCAGTTCTTC.